This T cell receptor (beta chain) is drawn from a study of PD-1 blockade in classical Hodgkin lymphoma. Study-wide results and limits: Nivolumab initiated under 1 year post-ASCT led to patient exclusion.

As to time point: cycle 4 day 1 (C4D1), after more than 5 weeks of nivolumab. Exposure to brentuximab vedotin varied, and each patient had relapsed following autologous stem cell transplantation. Classifying best responses yielded complete response, partial response or progressive disease. On this clone itself: Its antigen is undetermined.

Only in-frame clones appear in the TCRdb table, and some are missing; sequencing was by immunoSEQ multiplex PCR. In the table there are 40,000 to 50,000 clones, 69% of which are singletons. Here the sequenced sample was peripheral blood mononuclear cells (PBMCs), taken before the fourth cycle of nivolumab. This clonotype was sampled from a human donor with classical Hodgkin lymphoma.

The CDR3 loop is CASSFSQEAFF. The CDR3 region has the DNA TGTGCCAGCAGCTTTAGTCAGGAAGCTTTCTTT. The gene calls are TRBV13 and TRBJ1-1; D uncertain. Germline CDR1 is PRHDT and CDR2 is FYEKMQ (reference sequence). V shed 3 bases and J shed 8 bases, with 7 bases lying between them. CDR3 length: 11 residues.